The clone carrying this T cell receptor (beta chain) was observed a handful of times. As yet, its antigen is unknown. The germline V and J ends were trimmed by 8 bases and 3 bases, with 20 bases remaining between them. Germline CDR1 and CDR2: SGHTA and FQGTGA. The CDR3 consists of 15 residues. This record comes from a study of blood T cells in healthy people across ages. Points from the study as a whole: TCR beta diversity, measured per million T cells, fell in a roughly linear way with age.

Then a second PCR, running about 6 to 11 cycles, was carried out with a sample-barcoded 5' primer and a J-beta primer mix. A template-switch adaptor with 12 random nucleotides tagged each cDNA molecule. TCRdb reprocessed the 5' RACE reads with MiXCR, giving one entry per CDR3 protein. This sample has some 710,000 distinct CDR3 sequences, with 35% to 50% found just once. The receptor's source is an older man in good health. The chain is built from TRBV7-3 and TRBJ2-7; weak D call: TRBD2 (5 bases). The sequenced material came from blood. The CDR3: CASEGRALPHYEQYF. The CDR3 DNA follows: TGTGCCAGCGAGGGCCGAGCTCTTCCCCACTACGAGCAGTACTTC.